Listed below are T cell receptor beta chains from one sample, sequenced in a study of CD8 T cells in ankylosing spondylitis. TCRdb reprocessed the 5' RACE reads with MiXCR, giving one entry per CDR3 protein. Of roughly 150,000 distinct CDR3 sequences in the sample, about 32% were seen once. The sample was synovial fluid, either unsorted or a sorted T cell fraction (not recorded which). The receptors stem from a male donor with ankylosing spondylitis. The CDR3 runs from the conserved cysteine through the conserved F or W. D genes are given only for firm matches. The size field is filled for only some rows; it gives once, few, many or a size class.

cdr3_length | clone_size | j_call | d_call | v_call | cdr3_nt | cdr3_aa
15 | few | TRBJ1-4 | TRBD1 | TRBV15 | TGTGCCACCAGCAGGGCCGGGACAGTTACAGGGGAACTGTTTTTT | CATSRAGTVTGELFF
14 | - | TRBJ2-7 | - | TRBV20-1 | TGCAGTGCTGGCGGGATAGGAAGGTCCTACGAGCAGTACTTC | CSAGGIGRSYEQYF
15 | few | TRBJ2-5 | - | TRBV5-1 | TGCGCCAGCCGCCGGGAGATCTCCTACCAAGAGACCCAGTACTTC | CASRREISYQETQYF
14 | - | TRBJ2-5 | - | TRBV20-1 | TGCAGTGCTAGCATCCTACAGGTCCAAGAGACCCAGTACTTC | CSASILQVQETQYF
17 | - | TRBJ2-1 | - | TRBV27 | TGTGCCAGCAGTTTTCGACAGCGAAGCCCCTCGGCCAATGAGCAGTTCTTC | CASSFRQRSPSANEQFF
16 | - | TRBJ2-3 | - | TRBV24-1 | TGTGCCACCAGTGATTTGGCAGGGGAAAACACAGATACGCAGTATTTT | CATSDLAGENTDTQYF
16 | - | TRBJ1-2 | - | TRBV12-3/TRBV12-4 | TGTGCCAGCAGTTTAGAGGGACTACAGGGACGGAGAGGCTACACCTTC | CASSLEGLQGRRGYTF
14 | many | TRBJ1-2 | - | TRBV29-1 | TGCAGCGTCGGGTTGGCAGCCGCTAACTATGGCTACACCTTC | CSVGLAAANYGYTF
13 | many | TRBJ2-7 | TRBD1 | TRBV28 | TGTGCCAGCAGCTACGGGACAGGGTACGAGCAGTACTTC | CASSYGTGYEQYF
18 | - | TRBJ2-2 | - | TRBV27 | TGTGCCAGCAGTTTATGGGCCCTGACTAGTTCGGGGATCGGGGAGCTGTTTTTT | CASSLWALTSSGIGELFF
13 | - | TRBJ2-3 | - | TRBV21-1 | TGTGCCAGCAGCAAAGATGAGACAGATACGCAGTATTTT | CASSKDETDTQYF
16 | few | TRBJ2-3 | TRBD2 | TRBV2 | TGTGCCAGCAGCGAAGGCCGCGGGAGGGCAACAGATACGCAGTATTTT | CASSEGRGRATDTQYF
18 | few | TRBJ2-5 | TRBD2 | TRBV4-2 | TGTGCCAGCAGCCAAGATCTCTCGACTAGCCGACCTGTGGAGACCCAGTACTTC | CASSQDLSTSRPVETQYF
12 | few | TRBJ1-1 | TRBD1 | TRBV20-1 | TGCAGTGCTATGGACAGGGCCACTGAAGCTTTCTTT | CSAMDRATEAFF
16 | once | TRBJ2-1 | - | TRBV18 | TGTGCCAGCTCACAACTGGGTGCCTTGGCCTACAATGAGCAGTTCTTC | CASSQLGALAYNEQFF
13 | medium-sized | TRBJ1-5 | - | TRBV10-3 | TGTGCCATCACTCCGACTGAAGATCAGCCCCAGCATTTT | CAITPTEDQPQHF
13 | - | TRBJ2-7 | - | TRBV3-1 | TGTGCCAGCAGCTTCCGGACAGCCTACGAGCAGTACTTC | CASSFRTAYEQYF
14 | few | TRBJ2-1 | - | TRBV20-1 | TGCAGTGCTTTCCCTTTCAGCTCCTACAATGAGCAGTTCTTC | CSAFPFSSYNEQFF
12 | - | TRBJ1-4 | - | TRBV20-1 | TGCAGTGCTAGTGAGGAAAGTGAAAAACTGTTTTTT | CSASEESEKLFF
14 | - | TRBJ1-5 | - | TRBV12-3/TRBV12-4 | TGTGCCAGCAGTTCGGACTCTAGCAATCAGCCCCAGCATTTT | CASSSDSSNQPQHF
16 | - | TRBJ2-7 | - | TRBV6-5 | TGTGCCAGCAGTTCCTCGGGGACCCGCGTCCTATACGAGCAGTACTTC | CASSSSGTRVLYEQYF
15 | many | TRBJ2-1 | - | TRBV7-2 | TGTGCCAGCAGCTTAGGGGGCGCGCGGGCTGGGGAGCAGTTCTTC | CASSLGGARAGEQFF
12 | many | TRBJ2-1 | TRBD1 | TRBV29-1 | TGCAGCGTTGAAGGGGGGATGGACAGGGAGTTCTTC | CSVEGGMDREFF
14 | - | TRBJ1-2 | - | TRBV20-1 | TGCAGTGCTAGAGATCACGACGGTTACTATGGCTACACCTTC | CSARDHDGYYGYTF
16 | - | TRBJ1-3 | - | TRBV6-1 | TGTGCCAGCAGTGAGGGGGTTAGACAGGTTTCAAACACCATATATTTT | CASSEGVRQVSNTIYF
12 | many | TRBJ1-1 | - | TRBV10-3 | TGTGCCATCAGTACCCAGAACACTGAAGCTTTCTTT | CAISTQNTEAFF
15 | few | TRBJ2-5 | TRBD2 | TRBV5-1 | TGCGCCAGCAGCGGCCAGACTAGGGAGGGAGAGACCCAGTACTTC | CASSGQTREGETQYF